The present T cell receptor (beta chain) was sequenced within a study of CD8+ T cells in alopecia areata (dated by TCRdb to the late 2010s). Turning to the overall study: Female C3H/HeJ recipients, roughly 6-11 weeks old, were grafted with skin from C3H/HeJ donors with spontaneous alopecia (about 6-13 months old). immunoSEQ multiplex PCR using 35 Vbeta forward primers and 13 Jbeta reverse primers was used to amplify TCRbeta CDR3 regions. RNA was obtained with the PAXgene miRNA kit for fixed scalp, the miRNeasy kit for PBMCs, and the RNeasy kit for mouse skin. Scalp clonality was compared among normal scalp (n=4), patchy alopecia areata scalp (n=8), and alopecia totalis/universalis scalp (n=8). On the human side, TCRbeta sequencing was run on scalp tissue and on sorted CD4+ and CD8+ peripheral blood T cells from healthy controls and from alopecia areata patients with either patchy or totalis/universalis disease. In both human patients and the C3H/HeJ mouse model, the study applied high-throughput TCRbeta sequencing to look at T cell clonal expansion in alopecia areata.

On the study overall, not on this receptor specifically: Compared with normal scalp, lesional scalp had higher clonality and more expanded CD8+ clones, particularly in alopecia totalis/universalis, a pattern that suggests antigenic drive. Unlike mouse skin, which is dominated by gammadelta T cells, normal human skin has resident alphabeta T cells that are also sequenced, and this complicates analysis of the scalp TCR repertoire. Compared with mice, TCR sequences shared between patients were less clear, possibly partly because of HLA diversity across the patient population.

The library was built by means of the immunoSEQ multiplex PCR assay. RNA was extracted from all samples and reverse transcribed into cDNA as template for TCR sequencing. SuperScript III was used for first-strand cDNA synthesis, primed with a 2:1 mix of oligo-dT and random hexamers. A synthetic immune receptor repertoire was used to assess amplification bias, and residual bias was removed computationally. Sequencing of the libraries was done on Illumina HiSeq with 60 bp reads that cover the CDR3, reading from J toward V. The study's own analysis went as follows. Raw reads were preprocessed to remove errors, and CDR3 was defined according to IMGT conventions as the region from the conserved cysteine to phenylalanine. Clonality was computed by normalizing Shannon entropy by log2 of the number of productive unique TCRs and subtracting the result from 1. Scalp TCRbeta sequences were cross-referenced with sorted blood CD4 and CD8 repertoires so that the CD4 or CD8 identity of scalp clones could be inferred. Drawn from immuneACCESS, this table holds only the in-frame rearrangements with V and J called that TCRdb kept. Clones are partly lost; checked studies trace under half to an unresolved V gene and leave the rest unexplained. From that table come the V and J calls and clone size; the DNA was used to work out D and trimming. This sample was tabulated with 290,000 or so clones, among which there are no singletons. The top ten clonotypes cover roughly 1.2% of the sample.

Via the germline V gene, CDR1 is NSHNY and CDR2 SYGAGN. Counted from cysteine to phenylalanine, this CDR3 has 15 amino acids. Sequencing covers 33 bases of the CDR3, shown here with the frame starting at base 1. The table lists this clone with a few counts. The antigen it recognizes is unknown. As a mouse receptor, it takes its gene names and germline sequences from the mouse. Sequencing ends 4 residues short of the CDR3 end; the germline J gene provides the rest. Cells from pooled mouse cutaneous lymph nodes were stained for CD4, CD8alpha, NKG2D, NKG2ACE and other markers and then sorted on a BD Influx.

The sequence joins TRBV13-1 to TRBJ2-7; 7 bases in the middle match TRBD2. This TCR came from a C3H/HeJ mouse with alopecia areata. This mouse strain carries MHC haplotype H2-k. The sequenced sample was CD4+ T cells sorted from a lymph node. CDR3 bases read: TGTGCCAGCAGTGATCCTGGGGGTCTTCTTTAT. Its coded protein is CASSDPGGLLY. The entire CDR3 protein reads CASSDPGGLLYEQYF.